Listed here are 16 T cell receptor beta chains from one sample, sequenced in a study of a mutant IDH1 vaccine in newly diagnosed glioma. TCRdb keeps only in-frame clones here, not all; method: immunoSEQ multiplex PCR. The sample includes 30,000 to 35,000 clones, about 85% of them seen just once. Time point denoted: baseline, week 1 (first vaccination visit). As to treatment: pre-vaccination baseline after standard-of-care therapy. Sequenced here: PBMCs, sampled from a glioma patient treated with radiotherapy, temozolomide or both. The receptors originated from a woman aged 40 to 50 with glioma.

This rearrangement joins TRBV2 to TRBJ1-4; perhaps TRBD1 as D (5 bases). Trimming removed 2 bases at V and 8 bases at J, with 9 bases between. The CDR3 totals 13 residues. CDR1 is SNHLY, CDR2 FYNNEI, per germline. The CDR3: CASSENGGEKLFF. The CDR3, as DNA: TGTGCCAGCAGTGAAAACGGGGGGGAAAAACTGTTTTTT.

This chain uses TRBV10-3 with TRBJ2-3, with no clear D. Between the trimmed V and J ends, which lost 3 bases and 2 bases, there was a span of 9 bases. CDR1 is ENHRY and CDR2 is SYGVKD in the germline V gene. The CDR3 has 14 residues. The CDR3 coding sequence is TGTGCCATCAGTGATTCGGAAAACACAGATACGCAGTATTTT. Translation gives CAISDSENTDTQYF.

The chain is built from TRBV5-1 and TRBJ2-7, with TRBD2 matching over 9 bases. Germline V gene sequence: CDR1 SGHRS, CDR2 YFSETQ. The V and J ends lost 0 bases and 5 bases, in that order; junction bases with no gene match: 12. The CDR3 is 17 residues long. The chain's CDR3 is CASSLAGVSGSLNEQYF. Here the CDR3 DNA reads TGCGCCAGCAGCTTGGCCGGGGTTAGCGGGAGTCTGAACGAGCAGTACTTC.

This chain uses TRBV6-1 with TRBJ2-3; TRBD1 matches at 9 bases. The CDR3 totals 14 residues. The germline CDR1 and CDR2 sequences are MNHNS and SASEGT. Trimming removed 10 bases from V and 0 bases from J; junction bases left unmatched: 5. The CDR3 reads CATADRGSTDTQYF. The CDR3 DNA sequence: TGTGCCACCGCGGACAGGGGAAGCACAGATACGCAGTATTTT.

This clone appeared a single time. The chain carries TRBV6-5 and TRBJ2-7; 8 positions agree with TRBD1. Per germline, CDR1 MNHEY and CDR2 SVGAGI. The J segment lost 4 bases and the V segment lost 0 bases, leaving 5 bases of the junction unmatched. The CDR3 is 15 amino acids. The CDR3 DNA is TGTGCCAGCAGTTACTCCGGACAGGGATGGTACGAGCAGTACTTC. Residues: CASSYSGQGWYEQYF.

This rearrangement joins TRBV5-4 to TRBJ2-7; 10 bases line up with TRBD1. After removal of 4 bases from V and 2 bases from J, the junction contained 3 bases not matched to a gene. CDR3 length: 14 amino acids. Germline V gene data show CDR1 as SGHNT and CDR2 as YYREEE (reference sequence). The CDR3 DNA is TGTGCCAGCAGCCTCGGGACAGGGGCCTACGAGCAGTACTTC. This encodes CASSLGTGAYEQYF.

This chain connects TRBV5-6 to TRBJ2-7; unclear D gene. CDR1 is SGHDT and CDR2 is YYEEEE in the germline V gene. This CDR3 is 13 amino acids long. Trimming cost V 3 bases and J 1 base, with 8 bases left between them. The DNA of the CDR3 is TGTGCCAGCAGCTCGATTATTTCCTACGAGCAGTACTTC. Protein product: CASSSIISYEQYF. The variable domain in full, with the rest retrieved from reference TRBV5-6 and TRBJ2-7, is DAGVTQSPTHLIKTRGQQVTLRCSPKSGHDTVSWYQQALGQGPQFIFQYYEEEERQRGNFPDRFSGHQFPNYSSELNVNALLLGDSALYLCASSSIISYEQYFGPGTRLTVT.

As DNA, the CDR3 is TGTGCCAGCAGCCAAGATGGAACGGCCTCTGGAAACACCATATATTTT. This sequence encodes CASSQDGTASGNTIYF. This chain joins TRBV4-2 and TRBJ1-3, with D uncertain. Looked up from germline, CDR1 is LGHNA and CDR2 is YNFKEQ. Trimming stripped 0 bases from V and 0 bases from J, with 9 bases between. The CDR3 has 16 amino acids.

This chain links TRBV27 with TRBJ2-7; TRBD2 aligns across 10 bases. V gave up 0 bases and J gave up 3 bases; unmatched junction bases: 2. CDR3 length equals 15 residues. Germline V gene sequence: CDR1 MNHEY, CDR2 SMNVEV (reference sequence). CDR3 DNA sequence: TGTGCCAGCAGTTTATCCTCTAGCGGGGGCTACGAGCAGTACTTC. Encoded protein: CASSLSSSGGYEQYF.

This chain connects TRBV18 to TRBJ2-2, with 7 positions matching TRBD2. V dropped 0 bases and J dropped 5; count of bases not matched to a gene: 6. This CDR3 has 16 residues. In germline, CDR1 is KGHSH, CDR2 LQKENI. Here the CDR3 reads CASSPPGGRSTGELFF. The CDR3 DNA is TGTGCCAGCTCACCACCGGGCGGGAGAAGTACCGGGGAGCTGTTTTTT.

The rearrangement uses TRBV6-5 and TRBJ2-2; no clear D. The V end lost 6 bases, the J end lost 6 bases, and 14 bases lay between the germline ends. CDR1 is MNHEY and CDR2 is SVGAGI in the germline V gene. The CDR3 runs 14 residues. The CDR3: CASSPSLYSGELFF. The DNA of the CDR3 is TGTGCCAGCAGCCCCAGCTTGTACTCCGGGGAGCTGTTTTTT.

The rearrangement links TRBV4-3 to TRBJ2-1, with unresolved D. V lost 1 base to trimming and J lost 6 bases, with 10 bases between them. The CDR3 has 14 residues. Germline V gene data show CDR1 as LGHNA and CDR2 as YSLEER. CDR3 in DNA: TGCGCCAGCAGCCAAGTACGTCCTGGCAATGAGCAGTTCTTC. This sequence encodes CASSQVRPGNEQFF.

This clone is a singleton in its sample. The chain employs TRBV2 and TRBJ2-2; 9 bases fit TRBD2. The junction had 1 base not matched to a gene; V was cut back by 8 bases and J by 0 bases. Germline values: CDR1 SNHLY, CDR2 FYNNEI. This CDR3 spans 14 amino acids. The CDR3 nucleotides read TGTGCCAGCTTAGCGGGGGCGAACACCGGGGAGCTGTTTTTT. Its translation: CASLAGANTGELFF.

J is TRBJ2-1 and V is TRBV5-6; possibly TRBD1 for D (6 bases). Looked up from germline, CDR1 is SGHDT and CDR2 is YYEEEE. The V end was cut by 5 bases, the J end by 4 bases, with 10 bases between. The CDR3 spans 13 residues. The CDR3 DNA reads as TGTGCCAGCAGTTTCGGACAGTACAATGAGCAGTTCTTC. It is translated as CASSFGQYNEQFF.

The J gene is TRBJ2-1, the V gene TRBV2; 12 nucleotides agree with TRBD2. In germline, CDR1 is SNHLY, CDR2 FYNNEI. The CDR3 is 16 amino acids. V shed 5 bases, J shed 8 bases, and the junction held 10 bases outside the gene matches. For the CDR3, the DNA is TGTGCCAGCAGTCCCACCACTAGCGGGGGGACCGATGAGCAGTTCTTC. It translates to CASSPTTSGGTDEQFF.

This clone was recorded once. This chain uses TRBV6-5 with TRBJ1-3; TRBD1 agrees at 7 bases. Germline-derived CDR1 and CDR2 are MNHEY and SVGAGI. The CDR3 runs 15 residues. J gave up 3 bases and V 6 bases, and 8 bases lay outside the gene matches. CDR3 sequence: CASRLNRDSGNTIYF. In DNA form, the CDR3 reads TGTGCCAGCAGATTAAACCGGGACAGTGGAAACACCATATATTTT.